The rows below give T cell receptor beta chains drawn from one sample of a study of cytomegalovirus exposure and HLA in healthy donors. TCRdb's table, derived via immunoSEQ multiplex PCR, lists solely in-frame clones and lacks some. The sample contains some 150,000 clones, 80% of which appear only once. Material for sequencing was PBMCs. The origin of the receptors is a young man in good health and CMV-seropositive. CDR3s include the opening cysteine and the closing phenylalanine or tryptophan. A D gene is named only where the DNA matches it firmly. Where a row states a size, it is once, few, many or the class of an expanded clone; other rows omit it.

>TRBD1|few|TRBV5-4|TRBJ1-2
CASSGTGTLFNYGYTF
TGTGCCAGCAGCGGGACAGGGACGCTGTTTAACTATGGCTACACCTTC
>TRBD1|-|TRBV13|TRBJ2-1
CASSYNRDRYNEQFF
TGTGCCAGCAGCTACAACCGGGACAGATACAATGAGCAGTTCTTC
>-|once|TRBV5-8|TRBJ1-2
CANNVDQGYGYTF
TGTGCCAACAACGTTGACCAGGGTTATGGCTACACCTTC
>-|-|TRBV4-2|TRBJ2-1
CASSQDFGGATNEQFF
TGTGCCAGCAGCCAAGATTTTGGGGGGGCTACCAATGAGCAGTTCTTC
>-|-|TRBV27|TRBJ2-1
CASSLSIPGSNEQFF
TGTGCCAGCAGTTTATCGATCCCAGGGTCCAATGAGCAGTTCTTC
>-|-|TRBV10-3|TRBJ2-2
CAINDRRTNTGELFF
TGTGCCATCAACGACAGGAGAACGAACACCGGGGAGCTGTTTTTT
>-|once|TRBV7-2|TRBJ2-7
CASSLGTDSSYEQYF
TGTGCCAGCAGCTTAGGGACCGACAGCTCCTACGAGCAGTACTTC
>TRBD1|-|TRBV18|TRBJ1-1
CASSQPTGDNTEAFF
TGTGCCAGCTCACAACCAACAGGGGATAACACTGAAGCTTTCTTT
>-|-|TRBV4-1|TRBJ2-2
CASSQLVGGNTGELFF
TGCGCCAGCAGCCAACTTGTGGGGGGAAACACCGGGGAGCTGTTTTTT
>-|-|TRBV5-6|TRBJ2-7
CASSLSGTTYEQYF
TGTGCCAGCAGCTTATCCGGGACAACCTACGAGCAGTACTTC